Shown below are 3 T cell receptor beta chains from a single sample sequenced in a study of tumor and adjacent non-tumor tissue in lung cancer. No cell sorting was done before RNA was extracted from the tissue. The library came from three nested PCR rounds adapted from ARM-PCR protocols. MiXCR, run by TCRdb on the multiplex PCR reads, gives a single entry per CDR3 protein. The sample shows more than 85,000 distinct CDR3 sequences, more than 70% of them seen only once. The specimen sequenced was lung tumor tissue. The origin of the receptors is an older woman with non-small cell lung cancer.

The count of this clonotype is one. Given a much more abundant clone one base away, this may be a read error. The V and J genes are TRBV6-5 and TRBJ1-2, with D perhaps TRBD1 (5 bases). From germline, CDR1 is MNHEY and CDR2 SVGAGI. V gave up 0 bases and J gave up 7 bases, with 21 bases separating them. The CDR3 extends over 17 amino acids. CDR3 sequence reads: CASSYSIPGRGEGGYTF. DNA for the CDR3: TGTGCCAGCAGTTACTCCATCCCCGGGAGAGGGGAGGGTGGCTACACCTTC.

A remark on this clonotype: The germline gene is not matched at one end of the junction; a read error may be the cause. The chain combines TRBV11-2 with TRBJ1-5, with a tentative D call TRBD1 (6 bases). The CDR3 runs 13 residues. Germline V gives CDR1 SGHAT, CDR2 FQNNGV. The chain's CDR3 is CTSSRDRCQSQHF. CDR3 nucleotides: TGTACCAGCTCCCGTGACAGGTGTCAGTCCCAGCATTTT.

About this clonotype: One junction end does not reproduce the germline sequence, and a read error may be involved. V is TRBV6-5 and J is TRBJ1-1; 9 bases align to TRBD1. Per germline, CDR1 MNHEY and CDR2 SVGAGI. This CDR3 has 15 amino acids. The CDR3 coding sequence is TGTACCAGCACTTACTCCCGACAGGGGGGCACTGAAGCTTTCTTT. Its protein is CTSTYSRQGGTEAFF.